This T cell receptor beta chain derives from a study of CD8+ T cells in alopecia areata. Regarding the study as a whole: Normal scalp showed lower clonality than lesional scalp, especially alopecia totalis/universalis. In scalp samples, resident alphabeta T cells of normal skin are also sequenced. Relative to mice, TCR sharing across patients was less clear, a difference possibly HLA-related.

Extracted from the samples, RNA was reverse transcribed into cDNA to serve as the sequencing template. Sequenced by immunoSEQ multiplex PCR; TCRdb stores in-frame clones only, minus some. This sample has about 140,000 clones; around 54% occur once, and the top ten carry more than 4.5%. Losses at the gene ends were 2 bases for V and 3 bases for J; bases not matched to a gene: 10. Germline V lookup: CDR1 MNHEY, CDR2 SMNVEV (reference sequence). This CDR3 is built from 17 residues. This clone was counted a few times. What it recognizes is unknown. Isolation of CD4+ and CD8+ T cells from PBMCs was achieved by sorting.

Material for sequencing was CD4+ T cells sorted from blood. The sequence was obtained from a human donor in good health. The chain links TRBV27 to TRBJ2-1; 7 bases match TRBD2. The CDR3 loop reads CASSLTPAGSGYNEQFF. The CDR3, as DNA: TGTGCCAGCAGTTTAACTCCAGCGGGGTCCGGCTACAATGAGCAGTTCTTC.